The 6 T cell receptor delta chains in this list originate from one sample, sequenced in a study of gamma delta lymphoproliferative disorders and STAT genes. Genomic DNA from isolated PBMCs served as the sequencing template. TCRdb re-identified clones in the multiplex PCR reads via CATT. The table has some 3,800 delta-chain clones, about 1% seen once. Sequencing used blood. These receptors all come from a human donor in good health.

In its sample, this clone was seen a few times. The protein TCRdb lists belongs to a much larger clone and differs from this DNA's translation at residue 15, which points to a read error; the protein shown is made from the DNA. The V call is TRDV1, the J call TRDJ1; 11 bases fit TRDD3. The germline V gene has CDR1 TSWWSYY and CDR2 QGS. The CDR3 contains 19 residues. With V trimmed by 1 base and J by 7 bases, 17 bases remained unmatched. This chain's CDR3 is CALGEPTYAGGYRLSKLIF. The CDR3 DNA is TGTGCTCTTGGGGAACCCACCTACGCTGGGGGATACAGGTTAAGTAAACTCATCTTT.

In its sample, this clone was seen a few times. A read error is the likely source, as a far larger clone sits one nucleotide away. Distinct nucleotide sequences in the sample also encode this CDR3. The rearrangement joins TRDV2 to TRDJ3, with a possible D match to TRDD3 (5 bases). The CDR3 spans 21 residues. The germline gives CDR1 GEAIGNYY, CDR2 EKD. The CDR3 is CACDTVSGGPASSWDTRQMFF. Written as DNA, the CDR3 is TGTGCCTGTGACACCGTATCCGGGGGGCCCGCCAGCTCCTGGGACACCCGTCAGATGTTTTTC.

Of note for this clone: With a far larger clone one base away, a read error is the likely cause. The chain employs TRDV2 and TRDJ1; 12 bases agree with TRDD3. Germline assignment: CDR1 GEAIGNYY and CDR2 EKD. This CDR3 is built from 21 residues. The V and J ends lost 5 bases and 0 bases, in that order; junction bases with no gene match: 21. CDR3 sequence: CACGALSTGGYRPRYTDKLIF. Here the CDR3 DNA reads TGTGCCTGTGGCGCTCTTAGTACTGGGGGATACCGGCCGCGGTACACCGATAAACTCATCTTT.

This clone was seen only a few times. No V gene was called, though TRDJ1 was called as the J gene; the listed D gene, TRDD2, was not tested against the DNA. The CDR3 is 12 residues long. DNA for the CDR3: TGTGCTTCATTGTGCCTTCCTATGGGGCTCATCTTT. Translation gives CASLCLPMGLIF.

To note about this clone: The translation of this DNA and the TCRdb protein of a much larger clone differ at residue 8, probably owing to a read error; the protein shown here is translated from the DNA. The genes are TRDV1 and TRDJ1; the D gene is possibly TRDD3 (5 bases). The ends were cut back, 1 base at V and 5 bases at J, with 23 bases in the middle. Germline-derived CDR1 and CDR2 are TSWWSYY and QGS. The CDR3 is 18 residues long. The CDR3 sequence: CALGERECAVLGPDKLIF. The DNA for the CDR3 is TGTGCTCTTGGGGAACGGGAATGTGCGGTCCTGGGACCGGATAAACTCATCTTT.

The table lists this clone with a few counts. It differs at one base from a far larger clone, so likely a read error. The identical CDR3 is also encoded by other nucleotide sequences in the sample. The V gene is TRDV2, the J gene TRDJ3; TRDD3 might be the D (5 bases). CDR1 is GEAIGNYY, CDR2 EKD, per germline. This CDR3 has 18 residues. The CDR3 DNA is TGTGCCTGCGACACCGCGGGGGTCAGCTCCTGGGACACCCGACAGATGTTTTTC. Translating gives CACDTAGVSSWDTRQMFF.